One T cell receptor (beta chain) is described in this entry. Its specificity is unknown. All donors qualified as healthy HIV-negative adults and had experienced no recent acute infections or vaccinations. The sample originates from a study of shared clonotypes between healthy human individuals. Overall study: Used for every donor were three CD4 naive, three CD4 memory, two CD8 naive and one CD8 memory plate.

CDR3 size: 13 residues. Trimming removed 5 bases at V and 7 bases at J, with 12 bases between. In germline, CDR1 is MNHEY, CDR2 SVGAGI. TCRdb keeps only in-frame clones here, not all; method: immunoSEQ multiplex PCR. The sample lists some 2,000,000 clones, 95% seen once, with roughly 0.13% in the top ten. Overall study results and limits: Around 4.9% of naive CD4 clonotypes were shared across four donors. The small donor group covered limited genetic and exposure diversity.

The rearrangement links TRBV6-5 to TRBJ2-4; D not resolved. The TCR was taken from a man younger than 30 in good health. What was sequenced was naive CD4+ T cells sorted from blood. The subset denotes: CD45RA+ positively selected. The chain's CDR3 is CASSPAPWNIQYF. The CDR3 DNA reads as TGTGCCAGCAGTCCGGCGCCGTGGAACATTCAGTACTTC.